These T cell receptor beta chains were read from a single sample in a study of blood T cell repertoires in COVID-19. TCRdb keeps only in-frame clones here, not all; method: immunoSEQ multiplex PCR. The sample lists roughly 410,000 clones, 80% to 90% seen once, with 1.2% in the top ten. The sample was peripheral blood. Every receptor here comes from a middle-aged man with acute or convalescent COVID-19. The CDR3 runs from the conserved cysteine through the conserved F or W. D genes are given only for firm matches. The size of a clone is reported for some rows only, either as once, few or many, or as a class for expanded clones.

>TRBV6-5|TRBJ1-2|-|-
TGTGCCAGCAGTCAGGGATATGGCTACACCTTC
CASSQGYGYTF
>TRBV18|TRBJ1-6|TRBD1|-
TGTGCCAGCTCAAACTTCCGGGGACAGACTAATTCACCCCTCCACTTT
CASSNFRGQTNSPLHF
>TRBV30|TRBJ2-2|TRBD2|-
TGTGCCTGGAACCTCCTGCTAGCGGGAGGGCCCGGCACCGGGGAGCTGTTTTTT
CAWNLLLAGGPGTGELFF
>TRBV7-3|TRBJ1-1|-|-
TGTGCCAGCTCTCTACGTCTTGGGAGCGCTTTCTTT
CASSLRLGSAFF
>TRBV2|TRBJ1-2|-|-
TGTGCCAGCCGAATTAACAGGGACTACACCTTC
CASRINRDYTF
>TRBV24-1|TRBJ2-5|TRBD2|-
TGTGCCACCAGTGATTTGGCGGGGGGCGTTGAGACCCAGTACTTC
CATSDLAGGVETQYF
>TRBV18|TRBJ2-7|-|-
TGTGCCAGCTCACCAGAGCCCTACGAGCAGTACTTC
CASSPEPYEQYF
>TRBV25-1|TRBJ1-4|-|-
TGTGCCAGCAGTGAACTTGAAGGGGAGGCTGATGAAAAACTGTTTTTT
CASSELEGEADEKLFF
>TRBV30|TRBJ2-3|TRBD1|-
TGTGCCTGGAGTGGACAGGGAACGAGCACAGATACGCAGTATTTT
CAWSGQGTSTDTQYF
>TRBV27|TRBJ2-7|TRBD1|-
TGTGCCAGCAGGAGGGGGCAGGTCGACGAGCAGTACTTC
CASRRGQVDEQYF
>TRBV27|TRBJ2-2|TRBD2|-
TGTGCCAGCAGTTGGGGACTAGCGGGGGGGGAGCTGTTTTTT
CASSWGLAGGELFF
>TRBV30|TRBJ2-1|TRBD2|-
TGTGCCTGGAGGGGTAGGTGGGAGGGCCGGAATGAGCAGTTCTTC
CAWRGRWEGRNEQFF
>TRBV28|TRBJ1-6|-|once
TGTGCCAGCAGTTGGGAGGGCAGGGACCTTTCACCCCTCCACTTT
CASSWEGRDLSPLHF
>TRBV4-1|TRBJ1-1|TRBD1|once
TGCGCCAGCAGCCCGGGACAGGGGGCGGACACTGAAGCTTTCTTT
CASSPGQGADTEAFF
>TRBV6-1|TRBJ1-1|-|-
TGTGCCAGCAGTGAAGAATGGGGGGGGAACACTGAAGCTTTCTTT
CASSEEWGGNTEAFF
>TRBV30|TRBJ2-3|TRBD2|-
TGTGCCTGGACCCCCCCAGCGGGGAACACAGATACGCAGTATTTT
CAWTPPAGNTDTQYF
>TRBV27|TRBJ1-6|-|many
TGTGCCAGCAGTTTGGGGGCAACTTTGAATTCACCCCTCCACTTT
CASSLGATLNSPLHF
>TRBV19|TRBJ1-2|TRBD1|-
TGTGCCAGTAGAAAGGACGGGACAGGCGACTATGGCTACACCTTC
CASRKDGTGDYGYTF
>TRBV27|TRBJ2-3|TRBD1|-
TGTGCCAGCAGTACGGCAGGGGGCCGGGGCACAGATACGCAGTATTTT
CASSTAGGRGTDTQYF
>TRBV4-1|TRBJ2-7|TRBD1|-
TGCGCCAGCAGCCAAGACCGACAGGGTCTCTACGAGCAGTACTTC
CASSQDRQGLYEQYF
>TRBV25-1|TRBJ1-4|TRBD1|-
TGTGCCAGCAGAGGACAGGGAGGAGATGAAAAACTGTTTTTT
CASRGQGGDEKLFF
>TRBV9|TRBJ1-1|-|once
TGTGCCAGCAGCGTATCTTTGCTTAGTCACACTGAAGCTTTCTTT
CASSVSLLSHTEAFF
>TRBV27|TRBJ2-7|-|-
TGTGCCAGCAGTTTAGCGGGCCCTGCTGCCTACGAGCAGTACTTC
CASSLAGPAAYEQYF
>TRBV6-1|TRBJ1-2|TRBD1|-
TGTGCCAGCAGTGAGGTACCGGGGGACAGGGTTCACGGCTACACCTTC
CASSEVPGDRVHGYTF
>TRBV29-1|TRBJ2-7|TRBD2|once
TGCAGCGTTGCGGGGGGTGAGATTTCCTACGAGCAGTACTTC
CSVAGGEISYEQYF
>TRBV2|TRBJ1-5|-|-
TGTGCCAGCGTGGGGGGGAGAAATCAGCCCCAGCATTTT
CASVGGRNQPQHF
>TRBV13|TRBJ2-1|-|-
TGTGCCAGCAGCCCGCGGAACGATGAGCAGTTCTTC
CASSPRNDEQFF
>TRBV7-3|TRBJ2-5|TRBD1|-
TGTGCCAGCAGCAGACAGGGGTTAGAGGGGGAGACCCAGTACTTC
CASSRQGLEGETQYF
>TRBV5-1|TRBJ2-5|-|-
TGCGCCACTACCCTGGGAGGACTTAAAGAGACCCAGTACTTC
CATTLGGLKETQYF
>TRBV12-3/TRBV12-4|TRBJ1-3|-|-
TGTGCCAGCAGGTTGACAGTGGCCAGCACCATATATTTT
CASRLTVASTIYF
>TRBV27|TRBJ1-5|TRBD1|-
TGTGCCAGCAGTTTCTTCGGAGGGGGCGGGAATCAGCCCCAGCATTTT
CASSFFGGGGNQPQHF
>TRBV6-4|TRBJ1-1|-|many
TGTGCCAGCAGTGACCGGCCAGGGCACACTGAAGCTTTCTTT
CASSDRPGHTEAFF
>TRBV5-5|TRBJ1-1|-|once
TGTGCCAGCAGCGGGGGGTATCAAGGGGACACTGAAGCTTTCTTT
CASSGGYQGDTEAFF
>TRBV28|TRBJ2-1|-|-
TGTGCCAGCAGTCCACAAACGACGGGATACAATGAGCAGTTCTTC
CASSPQTTGYNEQFF
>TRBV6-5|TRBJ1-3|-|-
TGTGCCAGCAGTCAGCAGGGCCCATATGGAAACACCATATATTTT
CASSQQGPYGNTIYF
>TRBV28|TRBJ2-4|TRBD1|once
TGTGCCAGTCGGACAGGGGGAAACATTCAGTACTTC
CASRTGGNIQYF
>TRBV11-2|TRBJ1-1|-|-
TGTGCCAGCAGCCGGATCCGGGCAGGGGAGGAAGCTTTCTTT
CASSRIRAGEEAFF
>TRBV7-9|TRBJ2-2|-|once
TGTGCCAGCACTCAACTACAAGGAGTAGGGGCCACCGGGGAGCTGTTTTTT
CASTQLQGVGATGELFF
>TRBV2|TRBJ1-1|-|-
TGTGCCAGCGGAAAAGGGGGATTGGACACTGAAGCTTTCTTT
CASGKGGLDTEAFF
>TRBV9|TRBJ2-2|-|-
TGTGCCAGCAGCGTAGAGGTGGACAGCCTAAACACCGGGGAGCTGTTTTTT
CASSVEVDSLNTGELFF
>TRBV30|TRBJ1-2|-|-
TGTGCCTGGAGTTCGGGAAGCCGGTTTGGCTACACCTTC
CAWSSGSRFGYTF